These 30 T cell receptor beta chains share one sample of origin, sequenced in a study of somatic mutations in cytotoxic T cells in rheumatoid arthritis. Only in-frame clones appear in the TCRdb table, and some are missing; sequencing was by immunoSEQ multiplex PCR. The table records some 18,000 clones, about three quarters of them present only once. The sequencing input was CD8+ T cells sorted from blood. These receptors came from an adult with rheumatoid arthritis.

This clone has a handful of counts. The rearrangement uses TRBV10-3 and TRBJ1-1; TRBD1 matches at 7 bases. Germline loops: CDR1 ENHRY, CDR2 SYGVKD. Trimming at V came to 4 bases and at J to 6 bases, leaving 5 bases not matched to a gene. This CDR3 comprises 13 residues. CDR3 coding DNA: TGTGCCATCAGTGGGGGGGACAGATCTGAAGCTTTCTTT. Amino acid sequence: CAISGGDRSEAFF.

This clone was counted only a few times. This chain connects TRBV5-1 to TRBJ2-2; the D is unclear. Deletions cut 0 bases from V and 2 bases from J, with 8 bases between. Germline lookup yields CDR1 SGHRS and CDR2 YFSETQ. The CDR3 contains 15 residues. Written as DNA, the CDR3 is TGCGCCAGCAGCTTGGACTGGGGAAACACCGGGGAGCTGTTTTTT. Encoded protein: CASSLDWGNTGELFF.

This clone was observed a single time. The chain is built from TRBV12-2 and TRBJ1-1; the table's D call, TRBD1, was not checked against the DNA. TRBV12-2 corresponds to a pseudogene. The CDR3 is made up of 14 amino acids. The CDR3 reads CASQGGRRNTEAFF. CDR3 bases: TGTGCAAGTCAAGGGGGACGGAGGAACACTGAAGCTTTCTTT.

CDR3 in DNA: TGTGCCAGCGGATCCAGGGATTATGAGCAGTTCTTC. Protein: CASGSRDYEQFF. The rearrangement uses TRBV9 and TRBJ2-1, with D maybe TRBD1 (5 bases). The ends were cut back, 7 bases at V and 8 bases at J, with 13 bases in the middle. The CDR3 contains 12 residues. Germline V CDR1 and CDR2: SGDLS, YYNGEE. Supplemented by reference TRBV9 and TRBJ2-1, the full variable domain reads DSGVTQTPKHLITATGQRVTLRCSPRSGDLSVYWYQQSLDQGLQFLIQYYNGEERAKGNILERFSAQQFPDLHSELNLSSLELGDSALYFCASGSRDYEQFFGPGTRLTVL.

The rearrangement links TRBV28 to TRBJ2-3, with D perhaps assigned TRBD1 or TRBD2 (5 bases each). V was cut by 3 bases and J by 10 bases, with 20 bases left in between. Per germline, CDR1 MDHEN and CDR2 SYDVKM. This CDR3 spans 15 amino acids. The CDR3 DNA sequence: TGTGCCAGCAGTTTTAGCGCCGGAGACCAGGGAGCGCAGTATTTT. Its protein is CASSFSAGDQGAQYF.

A few counts support this clone. The rearrangement uses TRBV7-7 and TRBJ2-1, with 11 bases lining up with TRBD2. The V gene end was trimmed by 2 bases and the J gene end by 1 base; junction bases not matched to a gene: 7. Germline loops: CDR1 SSHAT, CDR2 FNYEAQ (reference sequence). The CDR3 sequence is 18 residues long. The CDR3 nucleotides are TGTGCCAGCAGCTTAAGTCCAGGGACTAGCGGATCCTACAATGAGCAGTTCTTC. Translation gives CASSLSPGTSGSYNEQFF.

The CDR3 nucleotides read TGTGCCAGTAGAACGAAAGCCGGCGAGCAGTACTTC. Protein product: CASRTKAGEQYF. This chain links TRBV19 with TRBJ2-7; D is uncertain. V lost 6 bases to trimming and J lost 6 bases, with 12 bases between them. Looked up from germline, CDR1 is LNHDA and CDR2 is SQIVND (reference sequence). The length of the CDR3 is 12 residues.

The chain is built from TRBV6-5 and TRBJ2-7; 8 nucleotides align to TRBD1. The CDR3 has 15 residues. Unmatched junction bases numbered 6, after V lost 0 bases and J lost 5 bases. Germline V gene lookup returns CDR1 MNHEY and CDR2 SVGAGI. CDR3 in DNA: TGTGCCAGCAGTTACTCTTGGACAGGGTACGACGAGCAGTACTTC. Residues: CASSYSWTGYDEQYF.

The rearrangement joins TRBV5-6 to TRBJ1-5; D not certain. The CDR3 runs 13 residues. The germline gives CDR1 SGHDT, CDR2 YYEEEE. V gave up 4 bases and J gave up 6 bases, with 11 bases separating them. The CDR3 sequence is CASSRAGSQPQHF. CDR3 nucleotide sequence: TGTGCCAGCAGCCGGGCGGGGTCTCAGCCCCAGCATTTT.

V is TRBV11-2 and J is TRBJ2-2; no clear D. CDR1 is SGHAT and CDR2 is FQNNGV in the germline V gene. The V gene lost 5 bases and the J gene lost 3 bases, with 10 bases spanning the gap. This CDR3 comprises 14 residues. The CDR3 sequence: CASSHPSDTGELFF. CDR3 nucleotides: TGTGCCAGCAGCCATCCCTCGGACACCGGGGAGCTGTTTTTT.

This sequence joins TRBV30 and TRBJ2-5; D is undetermined. Gene TRBJ2-7 matches the end of the DNA better, so the J call may be wrong. The CDR3 contains 13 residues. Germline values: CDR1 GTSNPN, CDR2 SVGIG (reference sequence). CDR3 residues: CAWSVSPSSEQYF. CDR3 nucleotide sequence: TGTGCCTGGAGTGTTTCCCCAAGCTCCGAGCAGTACTTC.

This chain joins TRBV19 and TRBJ1-5; tentative D call: TRBD1 (6 bases). The germline V and J ends were trimmed by 1 base and 5 bases, with 9 bases remaining between them. This CDR3 region has 14 residues. Germline V CDR1 and CDR2: LNHDA, SQIVND (reference sequence). In DNA form, the CDR3 reads TGTGCCAGTAGTATAGGGGACACATATCAGCCCCAGCATTTT. Amino acid sequence: CASSIGDTYQPQHF.

The CDR3 region is CASSYNNMNTEAFF. The CDR3 DNA reads as TGTGCCAGCAGTTACAACAATATGAACACTGAAGCTTTCTTT. V gene TRBV6-5 combines with J gene TRBJ1-1; no firm D call. The CDR3 spans 14 residues. V lost 2 bases and J lost 0, with 7 bases in between. Germline V CDR1 and CDR2: MNHEY, SVGAGI.

This clone was recorded a few times. The DNA of the CDR3 is TGTGCCAGCAGCTTAGATCGCCGAAACTATGGCTACACCTTC. Translated: CASSLDRRNYGYTF. The chain uses TRBV7-9 and TRBJ1-2, with D uncertain. Germline loops: CDR1 SEHNR, CDR2 FQNEAQ (reference sequence). Trimming stripped 1 base from V and 2 bases from J, with 8 bases between. This CDR3 contains 14 residues.

V gene TRBV4-1 combines with J gene TRBJ1-6, with 8 bases identical to TRBD1. The V gene end was trimmed by 5 bases and the J gene end by 6 bases; junction bases not matched to a gene: 6. Germline loops: CDR1 MGHRA, CDR2 YSYEKL. The CDR3 has 15 residues. The CDR3: CASSYSGQANSPLHF. CDR3 nucleotide sequence: TGCGCCAGCAGCTATTCGGGACAGGCTAATTCACCCCTCCACTTT.

The V gene is TRBV19, the J gene TRBJ1-5; no reliable D call. Germline CDR1 is LNHDA and CDR2 is SQIVND (reference sequence). V was trimmed by 3 bases and J by 2 bases, leaving 8 bases between them. This CDR3 is 14 amino acids long. The CDR3 region is CASSMGQGNQPQHF. CDR3 DNA sequence: TGTGCCAGTAGTATGGGCCAGGGCAATCAGCCCCAGCATTTT.

This chain connects TRBV6-5 to TRBJ2-3; D is unclear. Germline V gene data show CDR1 as MNHEY and CDR2 as SVGAGI. V was shortened by 4 bases and J by 6 bases, with 11 bases between the two germline ends. The CDR3 runs 13 residues. The CDR3 region has the DNA TGTGCCAGCAGTTCGAAGGTGGAGGATACGCAGTATTTT. This codes for CASSSKVEDTQYF.

The chain uses TRBV7-9 and TRBJ1-1; the D gene is possibly TRBD1 (5 bases). V lost 4 bases to trimming and J lost 6 bases, with 9 bases between them. The CDR3 consists of 12 residues. The V gene's germline CDR1 is SEHNR and CDR2 FQNEAQ (reference sequence). CDR3 residues: CASSSGGAEAFF. Written as DNA, the CDR3 is TGTGCCAGCAGCTCGGGGGGGGCTGAAGCTTTCTTT.

The J gene is TRBJ2-1, the V gene TRBV6-4, with unresolved D. CDR1 and CDR2 (germline): MRHNA, SNTAGT. V dropped 0 bases and J dropped 0 bases, with 6 bases sitting between them. The CDR3 consists of 15 residues. The CDR3 DNA reads as TGTGCCAGCAGTGACTCGCAGGTCTCCTACAATGAGCAGTTCTTC. Protein: CASSDSQVSYNEQFF.

V and J are TRBV18 and TRBJ2-7; 9 nucleotides match TRBD1. Trimming cost V 3 bases and J 4 bases; bases outside gene matches: 13. This CDR3 region has 17 residues. Germline assignment: CDR1 KGHSH and CDR2 LQKENI. The CDR3 nucleotides are TGTGCCAGCTCACCTTCCGGGACAGGGAGCGGCAGGTACGAGCAGTACTTC. It yields the protein CASSPSGTGSGRYEQYF.

V is TRBV2 and J is TRBJ1-2; D remains unclear. V dropped 7 bases and J dropped 3 bases, with 6 bases sitting between them. The CDR3 consists of 11 residues. Per the germline V gene, CDR1 is SNHLY and CDR2 is FYNNEI. Written as DNA, the CDR3 is TGTGCCAGCACTACGGACTATGGCTACACCTTC. Translated, it gives CASTTDYGYTF.

The chain carries TRBV5-6 and TRBJ2-1; 9 bases line up with TRBD2. With 4 bases clipped from V and 4 bases from J, the junction kept 9 bases outside the gene matches. The CDR3 is 16 amino acids. Germline CDR1 and CDR2: SGHDT and YYEEEE. CDR3 sequence (DNA): TGTGCCAGCAGCCTGCCTTCTAGCGGGATTTACAATGAGCAGTTCTTC. Translated, it gives CASSLPSSGIYNEQFF.

The chain links TRBV28 to TRBJ1-1; D possibly corresponds to TRBD1 (6 bases). Germline CDR1 is MDHEN and CDR2 is SYDVKM. V was shortened by 2 bases and J by 5 bases, with 12 bases between the two germline ends. The length of the CDR3 is 14 residues. The CDR3 DNA sequence: TGTGCCAGCAGTTTACAGGGGTTGGGAACTGAAGCTTTCTTT. Amino acid sequence: CASSLQGLGTEAFF.

The J gene is TRBJ1-2, the V gene TRBV9, with D possibly matching TRBD1 (5 bases). The CDR3 sequence is 16 residues long. V lost 0 bases and J 5 bases, leaving 17 bases between the germline ends. Germline V gene sequence: CDR1 SGDLS, CDR2 YYNGEE. CDR3 in amino acids: CASSVASGPLLYGYTF. The CDR3 bases are TGTGCCAGCAGCGTAGCGTCGGGACCCTTATTATATGGCTACACCTTC.

The chain couples TRBV30 to TRBJ2-7; D uncertain. V was clipped by 2 bases and J by 0 bases, with 20 bases between them. CDR3 length: 17 residues. Germline CDR1 GTSNPN, CDR2 SVGIG (reference sequence). DNA of the CDR3: TGTGCCTGGAGTTTGATAAACGGGCCTTTGGGCTCCTACGAGCAGTACTTC. It yields the protein CAWSLINGPLGSYEQYF.

The chain is built from TRBV6-1 and TRBJ1-1; D not resolved. The CDR3 runs 11 residues. V was pared by 8 bases and J by 5 bases, with 9 bases between. Germline-derived CDR1 and CDR2 are MNHNS and SASEGT. CDR3 residues: CASRSQTEAFF. For the CDR3, the DNA is TGTGCCAGCCGTAGCCAGACTGAAGCTTTCTTT.

The J gene is TRBJ2-3, the V gene TRBV7-6, with D tentatively TRBD1 or TRBD2 (5 bases each). Germline V CDR1 and CDR2: SGHVS, FNYEAQ. V lost 5 bases and J 0 bases, leaving 9 bases between the germline ends. This CDR3 is 14 amino acids long. This CDR3 reads CASSRDHSTDTQYF. The CDR3 nucleotides are TGTGCCAGCAGCCGGGACCACAGCACAGATACGCAGTATTTT.

This chain links TRBV2 with TRBJ1-1, with D possibly TRBD1 on 5 matching bases. Trimming took 5 bases from V and 5 from J, leaving 15 bases between them. Germline assignment: CDR1 SNHLY and CDR2 FYNNEI. The CDR3 consists of 14 residues. CDR3 amino acids: CASSRGRMGTEAFF. The CDR3 DNA is TGTGCCAGCAGTAGGGGCCGAATGGGGACTGAAGCTTTCTTT.

This chain uses TRBV15 with TRBJ2-7; no firm D call. There are 12 residues in the CDR3. Deletions cut 1 base from V and 7 bases from J, with 8 bases between. Germline CDR1 is LNHNV and CDR2 is YYDKDF (reference sequence). CDR3 protein: CATSRGNGEQYF. DNA for the CDR3: TGTGCCACCAGCAGAGGAAACGGGGAGCAGTACTTC.

This CDR3 reads CASRQENTEAFF. The CDR3 DNA reads as TGTGCCAGCAGACAGGAGAACACTGAAGCTTTCTTT. The V call is TRBV27, the J call TRBJ1-1, with TRBD1 as a possible D gene (5 bases). Germline lookup yields CDR1 MNHEY and CDR2 SMNVEV (reference sequence). V dropped 6 bases and J dropped 1 base, with 6 bases sitting between them. This CDR3 has 12 amino acids.